This T cell receptor beta chain was sequenced for a study of T cells in Graves' hyperthyroidism and ophthalmopathy (dated by TCRdb to 2018 to 2020). As for the study more broadly: Peripheral blood samples were taken at initial diagnosis, before any treatment was given. A discovery cohort of approximately 97 patients, 43 with Graves' ophthalmopathy and about 60 with stable Graves' hyperthyroidism, was used to find distinguishing TCR V-J signatures. Prospective prediction of ophthalmopathy was tested in an independent validation cohort of under 20 hyperthyroidism patients and 15 to 17 patients who later progressed to ophthalmopathy. The approximately 100 discovery patients were divided at random into training and test sets in a 7:3 ratio. In roughly six Graves' hyperthyroidism patients, the study also compared T-cell repertoires from thyroid tissue with T-cell repertoires from blood. After sampling, hyperthyroidism patients received methimazole starting at 30 mg daily, and ophthalmopathy patients received high-dose intravenous methylprednisolone. TCR Vbeta CDR3 sequencing of 135 peripheral blood samples (around 45 ophthalmopathy, about 75 hyperthyroidism and roughly 17 progressor patients) is reported in the paper. Summary of the overall study and its limitations: No statistical method was used to set the sample size in advance, and investigators knew the group allocation. In validation, the model predicted progression to ophthalmopathy a median of around 6.5 months before onset, with approximately 68% sensitivity and 72.22% specificity. Most expanded thyroid clonotypes (frequency above 0.001) were also found in blood, which suggests that blood repertoires may mirror thyroid immune responses. A model built on a 13 V-J signature distinguished ophthalmopathy from stable hyperthyroidism, reaching approximately 89% sensitivity and under 84% specificity in cross-validation and 80%/75% in testing.

V is clipped by 0 bases and J by 10 bases, and the sequence between their germline boundaries is 13 bases long. Via the germline V gene, CDR1 is SGHAT and CDR2 FQNNGV. From its cysteine to its phenylalanine, the CDR3 spans 15 amino acids. Kept here is only the CDR3 DNA, which spans 45 bases and is read in frame from base 1. Hyperthyroidism patients were newly diagnosed, with disease duration under 2 months, and aged 18 to 65 years. Any patient with an uncontrolled infection, another autoimmune disease, pregnancy or lactation was excluded. Diagnoses were established on the basis of clinical symptoms, serum thyroxine and TRAb, thyroid ultrasound, and orbital computed tomography. Blood from progressor patients was drawn when they were first diagnosed with hyperthyroidism, before any ophthalmopathy symptoms appeared. Ficoll-Paque density gradient centrifugation was used to isolate PBMCs from around 10 ml of fresh peripheral blood. Progressor patients were first diagnosed with Graves' hyperthyroidism and then developed ophthalmopathy during follow-up. Trizol reagent was used to extract total RNA, and RNA quality was then checked on an Agilent 2100 Bioanalyzer.

This clonotype came up a few times. Its antigen has not been determined. Base-call qualities are not available, and no considerably larger clone is one nucleotide away. TCR beta CDR3 regions were amplified from RNA transcripts. A first-round RT-PCR of the TCR CDR3 used the HTBI primer set with the Qiagen OneStep RT-PCR kit. A second multiplex PCR round built the libraries, followed by size selection and purification. Libraries were sequenced paired-end with 100 bp reads on an Illumina HiSeq2000. On the study's bioinformatics: SOAPnuke was used to process the raw data, throwing out any read that contained adapters or uncalled bases, had a mean Phred below 15, or lacked an exact constant-primer or identifier match. High-quality paired reads were merged using COPE v1.2.5, and each unique nucleotide sequence was defined as a clonotype. MiTCR v1.1 was used to align clonotypes to the IMGT TRBV, TRBD and TRBJ reference segments. The analysis was restricted to V-J combinations with a frequency above 0.0001, which together covered just over 99% of the repertoires. A TCS score was defined as the ratio between F50 (clonal expansion) and ExV (chaos), using BLOSUM62-based TCRdist between CDR3 peptides within each V-J. Welch's t-statistics and random forest reduced 500 to 550 V-J features to 13, which were used in a naive Bayes classifier (R e1071). The public sequencing data were trimmed at Q25 with fastp and processed into clonotypes with MiXCR by TCRdb, which kept only in-frame beta chains. Each entry merges the rows of one CDR3 protein and shows their most common DNA and genes. TCRdb, not the original authors, processed these V and J calls. The sample contains a few hundred thousand distinct CDR3 sequences, 15% to 19% of them found a single time. The ten most abundant clones make up 28% of the sample.

The rearrangement combines TRBV11-2 with TRBJ1-6; tentative D gene TRBD1, with 5 bases matching. This clonotype was obtained from a woman in her late teens or twenties with Graves' hyperthyroidism that later progressed to Graves' ophthalmopathy. The sample was blood. The CDR3 region: CASSLEGTQGSPLHF. The DNA sequence is given as TGTGCCAGCAGCTTAGAGGGCACCCAGGGCTCACCCCTCCACTTT.